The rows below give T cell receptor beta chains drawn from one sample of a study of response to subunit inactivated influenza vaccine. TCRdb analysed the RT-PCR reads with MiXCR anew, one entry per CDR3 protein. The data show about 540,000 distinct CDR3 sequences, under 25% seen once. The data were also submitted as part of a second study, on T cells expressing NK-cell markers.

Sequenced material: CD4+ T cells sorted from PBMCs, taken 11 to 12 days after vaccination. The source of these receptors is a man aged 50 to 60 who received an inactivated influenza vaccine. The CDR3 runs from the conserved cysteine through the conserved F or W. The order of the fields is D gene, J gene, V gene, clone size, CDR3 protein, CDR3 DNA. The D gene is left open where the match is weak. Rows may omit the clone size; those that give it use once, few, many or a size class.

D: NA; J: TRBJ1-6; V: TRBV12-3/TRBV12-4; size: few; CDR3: CASSSQVGNNSPLHF; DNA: TGTGCCAGCAGTTCCCAAGTTGGAAATAATTCACCCCTCCACTTT
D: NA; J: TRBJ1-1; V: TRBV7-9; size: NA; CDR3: CASSLEEGRNTEAFF; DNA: TGTGCCAGCAGCTTAGAGGAGGGACGGAACACTGAAGCTTTCTTT
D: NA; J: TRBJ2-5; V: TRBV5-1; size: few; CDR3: CASSLVGMEETQYF; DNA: TGCGCCAGCAGCTTGGTAGGGATGGAAGAGACCCAGTACTTC
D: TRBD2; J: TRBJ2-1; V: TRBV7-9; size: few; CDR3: CASSSLAGRGNEQFF; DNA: TGTGCCAGCAGCTCACTAGCGGGACGGGGCAATGAGCAGTTCTTC
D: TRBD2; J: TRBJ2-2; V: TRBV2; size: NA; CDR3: CASRTGTSGRGELFF; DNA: TGTGCCAGCAGAACCGGGACTAGCGGCCGCGGGGAGCTGTTTTTT
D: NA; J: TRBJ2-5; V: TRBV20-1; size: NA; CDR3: CSARAGLQETQYF; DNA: TGCAGTGCTAGAGCCGGACTCCAAGAGACCCAGTACTTC
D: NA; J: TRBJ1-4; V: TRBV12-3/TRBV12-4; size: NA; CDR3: CASSLSRVSNEKLFF; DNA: TGTGCCAGCAGTTTGAGCAGGGTTTCTAATGAAAAACTGTTTTTT
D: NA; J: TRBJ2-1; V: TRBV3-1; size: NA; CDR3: CASSDPWNEQFF; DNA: TGTGCCAGCAGTGATCCCTGGAATGAGCAGTTCTTC
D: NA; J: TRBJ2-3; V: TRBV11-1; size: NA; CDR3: CASSLPDRVAGGGPPTDTQYF; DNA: TGTGCCAGCAGCTTACCCGACAGGGTGGCAGGCGGGGGGCCTCCCACAGATACGCAGTATTTT
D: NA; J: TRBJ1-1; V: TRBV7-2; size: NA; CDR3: CASSLISTGVGAEAFF; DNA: TGTGCCAGCAGCTTAATTAGTACGGGGGTTGGCGCTGAAGCTTTCTTT
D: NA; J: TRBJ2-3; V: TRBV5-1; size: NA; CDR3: CASSLGFGETDTQYF; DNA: TGCGCCAGCAGCTTGGGTTTCGGGGAAACAGATACGCAGTATTTT